One T cell receptor beta chain is described in this entry. Its antigen is unidentified. TCR subtype-specific primers in iRepertoire multiplex PCR prepared libraries for bulk and single-cell sequencing. Reanalyzing the multiplex PCR reads, TCRdb keeps one entry per CDR3 protein, without DNA. The sample data list 2,500 to 3,500 distinct CDR3 sequences. This entry belongs to a study of T cells in severe cutaneous drug reactions. Study in general: Collected from acute- or recovery-stage patients: blister fluids/cells and PBMC. Findings and caveats of the study: In carbamazepine-induced Stevens-Johnson syndrome or toxic epidermal necrolysis, TRBV12-4 averaged roughly 33% in blister cells and around 5% in PBMC. Tolerant-control and healthy-donor PBMC lacked or rarely had the public CDR3 found in blisters.

Carbamazepine had induced Stevens-Johnson syndrome or toxic epidermal necrolysis in the sequenced donors. CDR3 size: 14 residues. From germline, CDR1 is SNHLY and CDR2 FYNNEI. The receptor was derived from a human donor with toxic epidermal necrolysis, a severe cutaneous drug reaction. Sequenced: cells from a skin blister. The chain carries TRBV2 and TRBJ1-2. CDR3 protein: CAIKGIWGNYGYTF.